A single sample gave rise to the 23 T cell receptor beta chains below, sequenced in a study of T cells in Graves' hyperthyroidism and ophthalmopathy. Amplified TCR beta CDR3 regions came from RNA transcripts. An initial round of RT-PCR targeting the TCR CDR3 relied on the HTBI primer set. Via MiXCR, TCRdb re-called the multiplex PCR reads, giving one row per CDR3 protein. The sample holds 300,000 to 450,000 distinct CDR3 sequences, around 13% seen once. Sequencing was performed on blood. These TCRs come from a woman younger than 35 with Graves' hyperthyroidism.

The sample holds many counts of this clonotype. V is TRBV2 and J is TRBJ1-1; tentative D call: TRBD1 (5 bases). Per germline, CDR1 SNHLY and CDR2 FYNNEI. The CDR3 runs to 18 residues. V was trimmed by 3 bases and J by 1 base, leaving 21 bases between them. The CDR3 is CASSDTVGPTLSNTEAFF. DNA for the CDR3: TGTGCCAGCAGTGATACAGTGGGGCCTACCCTGTCGAACACTGAAGCTTTCTTT.

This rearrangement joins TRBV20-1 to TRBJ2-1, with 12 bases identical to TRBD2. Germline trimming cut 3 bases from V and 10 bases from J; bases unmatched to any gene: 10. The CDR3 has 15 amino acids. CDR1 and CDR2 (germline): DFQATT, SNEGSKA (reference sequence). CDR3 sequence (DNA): TGCAGTGCTAGGACTAGCGGGGGCACCATCGGGGAGCAGTTCTTC. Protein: CSARTSGGTIGEQFF.

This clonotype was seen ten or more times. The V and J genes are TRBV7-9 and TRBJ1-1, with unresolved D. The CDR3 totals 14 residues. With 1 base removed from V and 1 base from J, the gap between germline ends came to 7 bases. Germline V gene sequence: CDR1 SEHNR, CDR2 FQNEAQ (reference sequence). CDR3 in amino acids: CASSLVGPNTEAFF. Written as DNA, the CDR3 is TGTGCCAGCAGCTTAGTAGGTCCGAACACTGAAGCTTTCTTT.

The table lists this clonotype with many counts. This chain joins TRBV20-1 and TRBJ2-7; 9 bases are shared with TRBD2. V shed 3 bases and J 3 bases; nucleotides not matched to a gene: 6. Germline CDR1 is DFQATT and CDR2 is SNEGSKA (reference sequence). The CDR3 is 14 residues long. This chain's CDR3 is CSARGTSSIYEQYF. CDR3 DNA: TGCAGTGCTAGGGGGACTAGCTCCATCTACGAGCAGTACTTC.

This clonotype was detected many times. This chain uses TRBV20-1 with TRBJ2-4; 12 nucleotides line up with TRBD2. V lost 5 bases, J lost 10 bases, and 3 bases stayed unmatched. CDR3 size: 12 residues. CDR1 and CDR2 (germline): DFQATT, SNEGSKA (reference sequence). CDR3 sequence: CSARTSGEIQYF. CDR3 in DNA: TGCAGTGCTCGGACTAGCGGGGAGATTCAGTACTTC.

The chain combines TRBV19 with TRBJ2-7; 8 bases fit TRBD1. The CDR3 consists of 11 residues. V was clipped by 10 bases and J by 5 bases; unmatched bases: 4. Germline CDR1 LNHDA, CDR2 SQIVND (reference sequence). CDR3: CATTTGDEQYF. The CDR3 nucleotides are TGTGCCACTACGACAGGGGACGAGCAGTACTTC.

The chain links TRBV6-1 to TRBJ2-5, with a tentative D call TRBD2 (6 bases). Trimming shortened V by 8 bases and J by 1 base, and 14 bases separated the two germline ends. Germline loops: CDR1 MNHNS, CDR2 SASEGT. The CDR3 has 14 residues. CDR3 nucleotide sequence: TGTGCCAGCTCGATCCGGGACTTCCAAGAGACCCAGTACTTC. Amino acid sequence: CASSIRDFQETQYF.

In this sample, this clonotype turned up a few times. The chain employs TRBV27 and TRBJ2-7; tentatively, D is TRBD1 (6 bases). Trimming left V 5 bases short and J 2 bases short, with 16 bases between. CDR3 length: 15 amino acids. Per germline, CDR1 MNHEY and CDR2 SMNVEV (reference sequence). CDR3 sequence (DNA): TGTGCCAGCAGTGTAACCGGGACACTAACCTACGAGCAGTACTTC. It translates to CASSVTGTLTYEQYF.

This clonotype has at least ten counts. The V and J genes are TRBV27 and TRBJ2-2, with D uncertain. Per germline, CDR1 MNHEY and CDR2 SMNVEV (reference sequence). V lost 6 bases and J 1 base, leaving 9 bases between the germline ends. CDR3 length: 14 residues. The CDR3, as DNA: TGTGCCAGCAGCTTGACGAGGAACACCGGGGAGCTGTTTTTT. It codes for CASSLTRNTGELFF.

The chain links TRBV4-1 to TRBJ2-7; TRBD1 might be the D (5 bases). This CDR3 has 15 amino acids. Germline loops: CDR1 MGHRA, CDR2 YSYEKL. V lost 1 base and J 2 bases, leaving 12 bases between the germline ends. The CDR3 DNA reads TGCGCCAGCAGCCAAGCAGCGACAGCCACCTACGAGCAGTACTTC. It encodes CASSQAATATYEQYF.

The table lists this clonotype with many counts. The CDR3 loop is CASSLESWGSPLHF. The CDR3 bases are TGTGCCAGCAGTTTGGAGAGCTGGGGGTCGCCCCTCCACTTT. The chain has TRBV28 and TRBJ1-6; perhaps TRBD1 as D (5 bases). Germline CDR1 and CDR2: MDHEN and SYDVKM. V was pared by 3 bases and J by 13 bases, with 16 bases between. The CDR3 totals 14 residues.

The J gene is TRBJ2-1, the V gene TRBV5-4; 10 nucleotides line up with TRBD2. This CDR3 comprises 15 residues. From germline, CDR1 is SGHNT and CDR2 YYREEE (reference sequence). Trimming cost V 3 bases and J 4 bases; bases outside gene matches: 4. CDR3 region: CASSSGTSEYNEQFF. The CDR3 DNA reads TGTGCCAGCAGCTCCGGGACTAGCGAGTACAATGAGCAGTTCTTC.

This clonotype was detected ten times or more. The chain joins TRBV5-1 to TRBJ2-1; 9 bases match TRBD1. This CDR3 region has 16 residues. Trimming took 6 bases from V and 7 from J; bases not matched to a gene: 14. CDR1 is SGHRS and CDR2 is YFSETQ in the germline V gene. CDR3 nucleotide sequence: TGCGCCAGCAACTGGGGCCAAACAGGGGGCTCAAATGAGCAGTTCTTC. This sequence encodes CASNWGQTGGSNEQFF.

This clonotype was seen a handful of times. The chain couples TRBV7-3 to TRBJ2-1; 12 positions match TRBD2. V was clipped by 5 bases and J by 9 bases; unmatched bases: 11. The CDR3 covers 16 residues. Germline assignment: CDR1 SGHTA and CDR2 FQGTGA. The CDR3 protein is CASSARPSGRAGEQFF. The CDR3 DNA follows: TGTGCCAGCAGCGCCCGACCTAGCGGGAGGGCGGGTGAGCAGTTCTTC.

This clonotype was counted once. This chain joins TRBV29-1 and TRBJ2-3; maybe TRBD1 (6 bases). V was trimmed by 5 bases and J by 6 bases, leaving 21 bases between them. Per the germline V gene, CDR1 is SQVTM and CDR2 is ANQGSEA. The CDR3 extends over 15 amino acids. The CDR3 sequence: CSVYGQTDETDTQYF. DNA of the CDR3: TGCAGCGTTTACGGACAGACAGACGAGACGGATACGCAGTATTTT.

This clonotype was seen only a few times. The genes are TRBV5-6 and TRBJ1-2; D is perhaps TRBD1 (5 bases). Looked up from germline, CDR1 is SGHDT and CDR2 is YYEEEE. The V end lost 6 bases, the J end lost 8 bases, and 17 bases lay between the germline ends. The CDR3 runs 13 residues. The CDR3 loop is CASNPGAMGGYTF. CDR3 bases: TGTGCCAGCAACCCCGGGGCGATGGGAGGCTACACCTTC. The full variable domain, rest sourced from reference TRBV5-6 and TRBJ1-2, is DAGVTQSPTHLIKTRGQQVTLRCSPKSGHDTVSWYQQALGQGPQFIFQYYEEEERQRGNFPDRFSGHQFPNYSSELNVNALLLGDSALYLCASNPGAMGGYTFGSGTRLTVV.

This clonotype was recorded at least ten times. The CDR3 protein is CASSLGKVDSNQPQHF. DNA of the CDR3: TGTGCCAGCAGTTTAGGGAAGGTTGATAGCAATCAGCCCCAGCATTTT. The chain links TRBV12-3 or TRBV12-4 to TRBJ1-5; unclear D gene. The CDR3 loop spans 16 amino acids. Deletions cut 1 base from V and 0 bases from J, with 10 bases between.

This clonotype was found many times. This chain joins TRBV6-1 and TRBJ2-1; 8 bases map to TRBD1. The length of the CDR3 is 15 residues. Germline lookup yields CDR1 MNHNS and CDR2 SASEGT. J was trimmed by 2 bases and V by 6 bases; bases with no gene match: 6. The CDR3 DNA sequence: TGTGCCAGCAGCCCCGACAGGGGCGCCTACAATGAGCAGTTCTTC. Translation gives CASSPDRGAYNEQFF.

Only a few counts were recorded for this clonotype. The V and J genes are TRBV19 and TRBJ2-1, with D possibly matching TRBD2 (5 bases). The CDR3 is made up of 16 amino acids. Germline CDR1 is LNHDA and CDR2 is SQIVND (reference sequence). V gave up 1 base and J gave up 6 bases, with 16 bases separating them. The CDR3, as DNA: TGTGCCAGTAGTATAGTTACCCTGCGAGCGGCCAATGAGCAGTTCTTC. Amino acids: CASSIVTLRAANEQFF. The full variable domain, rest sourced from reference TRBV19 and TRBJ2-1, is DGGITQSPKYLFRKEGQNVTLSCEQNLNHDAMYWYRQDPGQGLRLIYYSQIVNDFQKGDIAEGYSVSREKKESFPLTVTSAQKNPTAFYLCASSIVTLRAANEQFFGPGTRLTVL.

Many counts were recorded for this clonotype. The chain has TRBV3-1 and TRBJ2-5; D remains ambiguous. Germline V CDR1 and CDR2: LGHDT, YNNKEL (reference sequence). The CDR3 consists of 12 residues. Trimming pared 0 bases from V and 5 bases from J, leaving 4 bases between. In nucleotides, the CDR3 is TGTGCCAGCAGCCAAGAAATGGAGACCCAGTACTTC. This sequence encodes CASSQEMETQYF.

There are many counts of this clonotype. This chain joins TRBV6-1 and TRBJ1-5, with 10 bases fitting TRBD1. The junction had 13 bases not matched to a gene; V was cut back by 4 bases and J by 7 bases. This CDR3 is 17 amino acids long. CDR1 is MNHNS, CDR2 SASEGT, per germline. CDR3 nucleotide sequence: TGTGCCAGCAGTGGCCCCGGTTACGGGACAGGGGTGCAGCCCCAGCATTTT. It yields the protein CASSGPGYGTGVQPQHF.

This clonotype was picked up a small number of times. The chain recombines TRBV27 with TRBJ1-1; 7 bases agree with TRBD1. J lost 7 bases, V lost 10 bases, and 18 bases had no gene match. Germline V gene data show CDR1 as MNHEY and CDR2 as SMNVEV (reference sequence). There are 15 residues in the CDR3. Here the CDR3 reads CATRTKAGTVGEAFF. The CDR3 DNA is TGTGCCACACGTACCAAGGCCGGGACAGTCGGTGAAGCTTTCTTT.

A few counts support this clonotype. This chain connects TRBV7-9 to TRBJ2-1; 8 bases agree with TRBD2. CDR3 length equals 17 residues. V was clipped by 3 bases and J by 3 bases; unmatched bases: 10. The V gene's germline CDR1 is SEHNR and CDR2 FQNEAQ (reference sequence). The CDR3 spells CASSFPDRLANYNEQFF. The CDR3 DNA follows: TGTGCCAGCAGCTTCCCCGATCGACTAGCGAACTACAATGAGCAGTTCTTC.